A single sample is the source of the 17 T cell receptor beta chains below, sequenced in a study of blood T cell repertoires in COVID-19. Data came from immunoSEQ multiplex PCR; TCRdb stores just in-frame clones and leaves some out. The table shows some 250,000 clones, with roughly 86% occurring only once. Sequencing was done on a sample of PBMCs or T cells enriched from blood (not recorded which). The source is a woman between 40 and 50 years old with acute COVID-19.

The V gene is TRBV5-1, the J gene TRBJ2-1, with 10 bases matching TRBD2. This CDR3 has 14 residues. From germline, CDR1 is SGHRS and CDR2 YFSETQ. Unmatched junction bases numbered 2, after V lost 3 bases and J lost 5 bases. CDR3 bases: TGCGCCAGCAGCTGGGGACTAGCGAACAATGAGCAGTTCTTC. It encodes CASSWGLANNEQFF.

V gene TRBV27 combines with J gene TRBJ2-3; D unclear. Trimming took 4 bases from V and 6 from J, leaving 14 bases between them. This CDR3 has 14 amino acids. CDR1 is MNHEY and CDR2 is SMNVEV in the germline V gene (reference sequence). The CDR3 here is CASSYFSSGDTQYF. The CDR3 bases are TGTGCCAGCAGTTATTTTAGCAGTGGGGATACGCAGTATTTT.

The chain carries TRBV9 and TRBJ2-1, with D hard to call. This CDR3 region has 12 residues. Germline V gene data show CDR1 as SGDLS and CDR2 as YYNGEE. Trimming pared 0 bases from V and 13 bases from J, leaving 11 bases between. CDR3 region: CASSVGERHQFF. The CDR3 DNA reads TGTGCCAGCAGCGTAGGTGAGCGTCATCAGTTCTTC.

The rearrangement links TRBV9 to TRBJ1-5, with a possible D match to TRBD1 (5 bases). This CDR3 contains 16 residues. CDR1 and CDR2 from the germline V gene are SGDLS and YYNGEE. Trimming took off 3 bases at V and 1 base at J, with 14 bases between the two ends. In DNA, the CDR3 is TGTGCCAGCAGCGCGCCATGGGGGGAGAGCAATCAGCCCCAGCATTTT. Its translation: CASSAPWGESNQPQHF.

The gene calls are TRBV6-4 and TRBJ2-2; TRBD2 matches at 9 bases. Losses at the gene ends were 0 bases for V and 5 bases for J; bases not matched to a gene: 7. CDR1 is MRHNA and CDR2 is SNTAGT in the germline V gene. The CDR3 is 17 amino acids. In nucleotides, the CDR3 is TGTGCCAGCAGTGACTCTAGCGGGAGAGTTGGAACCGGGGAGCTGTTTTTT. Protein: CASSDSSGRVGTGELFF.

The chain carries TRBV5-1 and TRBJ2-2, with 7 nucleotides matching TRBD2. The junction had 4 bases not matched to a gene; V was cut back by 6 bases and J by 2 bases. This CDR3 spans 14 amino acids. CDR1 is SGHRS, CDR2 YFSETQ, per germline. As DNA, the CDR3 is TGCGCCAGCAAGGGCGGGAGTAACACCGGGGAGCTGTTTTTT. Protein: CASKGGSNTGELFF.

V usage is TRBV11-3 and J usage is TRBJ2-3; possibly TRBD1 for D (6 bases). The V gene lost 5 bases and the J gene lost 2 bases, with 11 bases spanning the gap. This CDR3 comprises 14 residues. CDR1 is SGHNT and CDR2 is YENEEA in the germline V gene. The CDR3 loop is CASSQGRLTDTQYF. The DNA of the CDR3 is TGTGCCAGCAGCCAGGGGCGGCTCACAGATACGCAGTATTTT.

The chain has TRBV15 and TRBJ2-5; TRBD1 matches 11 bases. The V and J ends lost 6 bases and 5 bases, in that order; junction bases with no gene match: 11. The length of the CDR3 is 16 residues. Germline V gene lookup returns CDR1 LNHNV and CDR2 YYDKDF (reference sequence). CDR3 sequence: CATRARTGGPGETQYF. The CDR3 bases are TGTGCCACCAGAGCCCGGACAGGGGGCCCTGGGGAGACCCAGTACTTC.

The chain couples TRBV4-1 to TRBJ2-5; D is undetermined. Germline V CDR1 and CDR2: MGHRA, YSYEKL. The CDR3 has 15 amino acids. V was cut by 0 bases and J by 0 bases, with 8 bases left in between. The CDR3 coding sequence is TGCGCCAGCAGCCAAGATGCGGCGGACCAAGAGACCCAGTACTTC. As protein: CASSQDAADQETQYF.

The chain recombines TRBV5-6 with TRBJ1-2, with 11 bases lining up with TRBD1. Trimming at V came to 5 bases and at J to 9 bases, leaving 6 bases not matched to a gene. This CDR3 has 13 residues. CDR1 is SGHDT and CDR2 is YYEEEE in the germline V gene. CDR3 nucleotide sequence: TGTGCCAGCAGGCCGGGGACAGGGGGTAGCTACACCTTC. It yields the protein CASRPGTGGSYTF.

The CDR3 region is CASSWGLAGGDEQYF. The CDR3 DNA is TGCGCCAGCAGCTGGGGACTAGCGGGAGGAGACGAGCAGTACTTC. The chain uses TRBV5-1 and TRBJ2-7; 15 nucleotides align to TRBD2. The CDR3 consists of 15 residues. Looked up from germline, CDR1 is SGHRS and CDR2 is YFSETQ. J lost 5 bases, V lost 3 bases, and 3 bases had no gene match.

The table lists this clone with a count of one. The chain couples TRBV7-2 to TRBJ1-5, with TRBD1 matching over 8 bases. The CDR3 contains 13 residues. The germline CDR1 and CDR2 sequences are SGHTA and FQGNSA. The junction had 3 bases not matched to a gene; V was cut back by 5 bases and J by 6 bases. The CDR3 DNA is TGTGCCAGCAGCCCAGGGGGCGGTCAGCCCCAGCATTTT. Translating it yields CASSPGGGQPQHF. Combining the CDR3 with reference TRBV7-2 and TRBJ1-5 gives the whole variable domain GAGVSQSPSNKVTEKGKDVELRCDPISGHTALYWYRQSLGQGLEFLIYFQGNSAPDKSGLPSDRFSAERTGGSVSTLTIQRTQQEDSAVYLCASSPGGGQPQHFGDGTRLSIL.

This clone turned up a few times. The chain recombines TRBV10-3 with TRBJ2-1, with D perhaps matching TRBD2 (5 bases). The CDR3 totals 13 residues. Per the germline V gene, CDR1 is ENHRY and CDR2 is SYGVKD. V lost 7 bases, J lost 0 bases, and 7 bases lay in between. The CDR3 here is CAINSGSYNEQFF. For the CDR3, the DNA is TGTGCCATCAACAGCGGCTCCTACAATGAGCAGTTCTTC.

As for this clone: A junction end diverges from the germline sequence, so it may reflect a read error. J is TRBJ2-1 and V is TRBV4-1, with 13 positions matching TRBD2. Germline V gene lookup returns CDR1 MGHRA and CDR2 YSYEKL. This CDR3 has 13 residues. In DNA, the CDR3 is TGCGCCAGCAGCCACAGACTAGCGGGAGGAAAGCTCTTC. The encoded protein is CASSHRLAGGKLF.

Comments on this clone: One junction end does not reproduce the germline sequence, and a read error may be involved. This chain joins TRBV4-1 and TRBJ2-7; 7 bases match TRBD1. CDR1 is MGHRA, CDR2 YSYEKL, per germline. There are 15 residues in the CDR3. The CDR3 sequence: CASSQEGQGAYEQYF. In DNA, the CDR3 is TGCGCCAGCAGTCAAGAAGGCCAGGGGGCCTACGAGCAGTACTTC.

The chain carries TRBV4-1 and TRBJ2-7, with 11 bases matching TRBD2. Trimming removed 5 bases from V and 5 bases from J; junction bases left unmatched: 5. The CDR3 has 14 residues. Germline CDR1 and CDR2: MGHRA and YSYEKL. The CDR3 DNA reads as TGCGCCAGCAGCAAGACTAGCGGGAAGCACGAGCAGTACTTC. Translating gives CASSKTSGKHEQYF.

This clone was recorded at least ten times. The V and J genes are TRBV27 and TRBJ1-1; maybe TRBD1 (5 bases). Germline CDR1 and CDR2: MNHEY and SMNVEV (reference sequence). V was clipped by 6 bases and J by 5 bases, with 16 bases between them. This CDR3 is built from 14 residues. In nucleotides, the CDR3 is TGTGCCAGCAGGACCGACGGGAGGGGAACTGAAGCTTTCTTT. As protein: CASRTDGRGTEAFF.